The present T cell receptor (beta chain) was sequenced within a study of blood T cells in healthy people across ages. With a J-beta primer mix and a sample-barcoded 5' primer, a second PCR ran roughly 6 to 11 cycles. MiXCR, applied by TCRdb to the 5' RACE reads, yields one record per CDR3 protein. The sample includes over a million distinct CDR3 sequences, around 43% of them seen just once. Study results and limitations: Nothing was known about donor CMV status, and this possibly confounded expanded clonotype changes. What prevented conclusive comparison of naive and antigen-experienced cells was that PBMCs were unsorted. Diversity was higher, and naive CD4+ cells more numerous, in long-lived donors than in aged donors. The recorded TCR beta diversity per million T cells decreased in a roughly linear manner with age.

With respect to this clonotype: Its matching antigen is unknown.

Germline lookup yields CDR1 SNHLY and CDR2 FYNNEI. This CDR3 comprises 15 residues. V trimming: 6 bases; J trimming: 0 bases; junction bases outside the gene matches: 6. Sequencing was done on a sample of blood. V usage is TRBV2 and J usage is TRBJ2-7; the match to TRBD2 covers 9 bases. This TCR derives from a woman aged 55-69 years in good health. CDR3 region: CASRRTSEPSYEQYF. The CDR3 nucleotides read TGTGCCAGCAGACGGACTAGCGAACCCTCCTACGAGCAGTACTTC.